This TCR beta chain was observed in a study of blood T cell repertoires in COVID-19. About the research overall: COVID-19 samples, acute and convalescent, were from the United States, Italy and Spain. T cells, B-cell-depleted T cells, or PBMCs provided the cDNA or gDNA that served as material.

The authors' processing: How many nucleated cells were present was estimated from reference gene primer amplification. Repertoires were generated with immunoSEQ multiplex PCR, while TCRdb's copy carries only in-frame clones and drops some. That table furnishes V, J and clone size, whereas the DNA furnished D and trimming. The repertoire holds tens of thousands of clones, with 65% to 90% as singletons. The CDR3 loop spans 12 amino acids. Germline CDR1 and CDR2: SGHRS and YFSETQ. V was clipped by 0 bases and J by 12 bases, with 12 bases between them. The rearrangement links TRBV5-1 to TRBJ2-5; weak D call: TRBD2 (6 bases). The receptor was derived from a man aged 60 to 69 with acute or convalescent COVID-19. The source material was peripheral blood. As DNA, the CDR3 is TGCGCCAGCAGCTTGGGGCGGGGCCCCGAGTACTTC. Its protein product is CASSLGRGPEYF.